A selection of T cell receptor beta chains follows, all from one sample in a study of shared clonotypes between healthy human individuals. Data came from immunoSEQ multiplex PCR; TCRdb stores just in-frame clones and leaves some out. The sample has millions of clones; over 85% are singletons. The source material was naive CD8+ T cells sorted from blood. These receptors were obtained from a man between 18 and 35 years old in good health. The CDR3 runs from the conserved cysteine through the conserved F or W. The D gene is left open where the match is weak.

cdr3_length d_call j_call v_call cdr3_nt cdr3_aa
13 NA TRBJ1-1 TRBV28 TGTGCCAGCAGTCACACAGTGAACACTGAAGCTTTCTTT CASSHTVNTEAFF
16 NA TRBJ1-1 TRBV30 TGTGCCTGGATGTTCCGGGGGAGCGGGCCCAACACTGAAGCTTTCTTT CAWMFRGSGPNTEAFF
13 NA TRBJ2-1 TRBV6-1 TGTGCCAGCAGTGAAGGAGAAGGAAGTGAGCAGTTCTTC CASSEGEGSEQFF
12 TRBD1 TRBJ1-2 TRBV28 TGTGCCAGCAGACAGGGGTCGCATGGCTACACCTTC CASRQGSHGYTF
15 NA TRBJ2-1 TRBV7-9 TGTGCCAGCAGCAGAACTTTTCCTATGGTGGATGAGCAGTTCTTC CASSRTFPMVDEQFF
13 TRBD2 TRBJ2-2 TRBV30 TGTGCCTGGACTAGCGGGAGGATCGGGGAGCTGTTTTTT CAWTSGRIGELFF
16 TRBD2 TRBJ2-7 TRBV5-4 TGTGCCAGCAGCTTCTTGCCGGGACTAGCGGATGACGAGCAGTACTTC CASSFLPGLADDEQYF
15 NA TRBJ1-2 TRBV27 TGTGCCAGCAGTCCCCTCGGGGCAGGGAACTATGGCTACACCTTC CASSPLGAGNYGYTF
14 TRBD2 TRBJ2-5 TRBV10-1 TGCGCCAGCAGTCCCAGCGGGGAGGGAGAGACCCAGTACTTC CASSPSGEGETQYF
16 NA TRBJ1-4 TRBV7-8 TGTGCCAGCAGCTTAGCCCCCGGGTTGAATCCGAACCAACTGTTTTTT CASSLAPGLNPNQLFF
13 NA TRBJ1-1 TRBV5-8 TGTGCCAGCAGCTTTCGAAAGAACACTGAAGCTTTCTTT CASSFRKNTEAFF
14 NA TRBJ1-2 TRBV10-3 TGTGCCATCAGTGAGTCGCCCGGCTCCTATGGCTACACCTTC CAISESPGSYGYTF
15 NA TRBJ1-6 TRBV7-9 TGTGCCAGCAGTTCAAGCAGTACCGGGGGGTCACCCCTCCACTTT CASSSSSTGGSPLHF
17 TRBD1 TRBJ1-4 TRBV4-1 TGCGCCAGCAGCCAAGGAACAGGGGAACTGACTAATGAAAAACTGTTTTTT CASSQGTGELTNEKLFF
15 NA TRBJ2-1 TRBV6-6 TGTGCCAGCAGGTTGACAGCGAGCTCCTACAATGAGCAGTTCTTC CASRLTASSYNEQFF
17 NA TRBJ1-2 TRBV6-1 TGTGCCAGCAGTGAAATCGTGCTGACGGACGCCCCGGATGGCTACACCTTC CASSEIVLTDAPDGYTF
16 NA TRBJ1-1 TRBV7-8 TGTGCCAGCACCCCTACAGGGTTTAGGGTTAGCACTGAAGCTTTCTTT CASTPTGFRVSTEAFF
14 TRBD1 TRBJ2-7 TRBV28 TGTGCCAGCAGTTTCCAGGGACAGTACTACGAGCAGTACTTC CASSFQGQYYEQYF